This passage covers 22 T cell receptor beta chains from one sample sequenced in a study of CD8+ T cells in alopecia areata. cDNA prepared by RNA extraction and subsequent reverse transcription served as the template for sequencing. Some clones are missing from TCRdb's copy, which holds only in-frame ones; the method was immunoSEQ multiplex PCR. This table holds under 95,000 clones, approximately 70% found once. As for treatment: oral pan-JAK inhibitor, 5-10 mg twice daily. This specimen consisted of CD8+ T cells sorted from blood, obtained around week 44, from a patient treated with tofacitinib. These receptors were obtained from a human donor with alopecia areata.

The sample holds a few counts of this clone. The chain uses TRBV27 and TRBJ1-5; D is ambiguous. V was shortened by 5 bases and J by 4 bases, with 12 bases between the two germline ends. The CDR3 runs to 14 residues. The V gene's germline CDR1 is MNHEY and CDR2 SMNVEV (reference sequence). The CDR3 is CASSPDRFNQPQHF. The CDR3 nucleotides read TGTGCCAGCAGTCCTGACCGGTTTAATCAGCCCCAGCATTTT.

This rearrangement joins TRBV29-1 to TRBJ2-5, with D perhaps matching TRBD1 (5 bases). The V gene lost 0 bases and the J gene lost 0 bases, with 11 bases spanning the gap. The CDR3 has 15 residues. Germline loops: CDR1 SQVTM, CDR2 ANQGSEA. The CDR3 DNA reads TGCAGCGTTGAAGATCTAGAAGGGGACCAAGAGACCCAGTACTTC. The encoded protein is CSVEDLEGDQETQYF.

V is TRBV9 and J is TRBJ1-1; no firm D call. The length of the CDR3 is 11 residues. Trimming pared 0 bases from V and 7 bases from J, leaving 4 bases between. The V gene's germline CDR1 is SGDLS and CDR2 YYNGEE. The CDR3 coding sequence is TGTGCCAGCAGCGTAGCGGTTGAAGCTTTCTTT. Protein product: CASSVAVEAFF.

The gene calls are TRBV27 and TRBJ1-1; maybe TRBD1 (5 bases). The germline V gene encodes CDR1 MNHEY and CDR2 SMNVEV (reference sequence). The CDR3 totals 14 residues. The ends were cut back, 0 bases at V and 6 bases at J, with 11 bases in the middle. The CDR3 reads CASSLSRGVAEAFF. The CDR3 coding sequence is TGTGCCAGCAGTTTATCCCGGGGGGTCGCTGAAGCTTTCTTT.

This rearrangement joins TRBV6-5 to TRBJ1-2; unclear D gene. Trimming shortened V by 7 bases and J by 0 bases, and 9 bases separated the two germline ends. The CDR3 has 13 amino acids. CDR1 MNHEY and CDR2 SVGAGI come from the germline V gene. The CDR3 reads CASTHGTNYGYTF. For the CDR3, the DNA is TGTGCCAGCACCCACGGAACTAACTATGGCTACACCTTC.

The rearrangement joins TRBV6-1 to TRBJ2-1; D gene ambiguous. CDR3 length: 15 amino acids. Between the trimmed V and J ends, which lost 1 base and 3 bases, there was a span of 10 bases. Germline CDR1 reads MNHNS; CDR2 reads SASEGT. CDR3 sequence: CASSEENFDYNEQFF. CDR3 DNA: TGTGCCAGCAGTGAAGAGAATTTCGACTACAATGAGCAGTTCTTC.

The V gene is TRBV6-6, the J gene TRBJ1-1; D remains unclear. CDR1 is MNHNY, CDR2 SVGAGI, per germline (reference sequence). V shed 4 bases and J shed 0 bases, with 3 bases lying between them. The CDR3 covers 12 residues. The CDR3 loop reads CASSSMNTEAFF. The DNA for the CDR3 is TGTGCCAGCAGTTCCATGAACACTGAAGCTTTCTTT.

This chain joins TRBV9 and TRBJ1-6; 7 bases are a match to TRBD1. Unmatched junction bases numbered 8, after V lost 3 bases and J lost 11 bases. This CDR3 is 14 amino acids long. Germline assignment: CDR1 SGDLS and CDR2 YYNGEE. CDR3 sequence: CASSAGDSNTPLHF. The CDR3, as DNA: TGTGCCAGCAGCGCGGGGGACAGCAACACACCCCTCCACTTT.

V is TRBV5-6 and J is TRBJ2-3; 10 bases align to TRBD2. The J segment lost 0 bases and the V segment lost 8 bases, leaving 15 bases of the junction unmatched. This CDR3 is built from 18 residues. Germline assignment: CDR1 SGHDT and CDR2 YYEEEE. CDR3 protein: CASRLAGGATDSTDTQYF. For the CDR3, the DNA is TGTGCCAGTCGACTAGCGGGTGGAGCGACGGATAGCACAGATACGCAGTATTTT.

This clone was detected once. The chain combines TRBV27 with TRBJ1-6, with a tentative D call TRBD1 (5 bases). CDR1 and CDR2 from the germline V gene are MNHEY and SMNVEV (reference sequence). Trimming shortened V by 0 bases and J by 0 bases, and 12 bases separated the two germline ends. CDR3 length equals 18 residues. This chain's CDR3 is CASSLSIGQSSYNSPLHF. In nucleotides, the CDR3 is TGTGCCAGCAGTTTATCGATAGGACAAAGCTCCTATAATTCACCCCTCCACTTT.

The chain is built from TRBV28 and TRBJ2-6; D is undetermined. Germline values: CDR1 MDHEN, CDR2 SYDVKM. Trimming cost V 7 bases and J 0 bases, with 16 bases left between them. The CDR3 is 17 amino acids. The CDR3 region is CASTPTSVDSGANVLTF. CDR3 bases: TGTGCCAGCACCCCGACCTCCGTAGACTCTGGGGCCAACGTCCTGACTTTC.

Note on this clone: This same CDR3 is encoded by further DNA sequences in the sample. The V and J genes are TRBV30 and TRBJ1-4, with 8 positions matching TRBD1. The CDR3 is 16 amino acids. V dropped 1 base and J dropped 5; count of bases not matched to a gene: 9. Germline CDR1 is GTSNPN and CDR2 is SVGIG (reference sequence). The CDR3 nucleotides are TGTGCCTGGAGTGCCCTCGAACAGGGGGGGAATGAAAAACTGTTTTTT. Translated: CAWSALEQGGNEKLFF. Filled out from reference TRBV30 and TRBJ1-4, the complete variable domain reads SQTIHQWPATLVQPVGSPLSLECTVEGTSNPNLYWYRQAAGRGLQLLFYSVGIGQISSEVPQNLSASRPQDRQFILSSKKLLLSDSGFYLCAWSALEQGGNEKLFFGSGTQLSVL.

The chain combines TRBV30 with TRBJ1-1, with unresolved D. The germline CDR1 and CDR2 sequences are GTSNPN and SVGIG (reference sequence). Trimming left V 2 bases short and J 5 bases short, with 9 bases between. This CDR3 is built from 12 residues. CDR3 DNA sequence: TGTGCCTGGAGTCAAGGAAGGACTGAAGCTTTCTTT. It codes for CAWSQGRTEAFF. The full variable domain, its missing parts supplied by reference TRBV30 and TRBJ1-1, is SQTIHQWPATLVQPVGSPLSLECTVEGTSNPNLYWYRQAAGRGLQLLFYSVGIGQISSEVPQNLSASRPQDRQFILSSKKLLLSDSGFYLCAWSQGRTEAFFGQGTRLTVV.

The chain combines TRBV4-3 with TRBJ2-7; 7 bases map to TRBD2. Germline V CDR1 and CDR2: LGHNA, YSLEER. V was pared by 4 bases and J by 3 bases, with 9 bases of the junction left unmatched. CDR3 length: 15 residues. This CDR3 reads CASSPSSGEFYEQYF. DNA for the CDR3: TGCGCCAGCAGCCCTTCAAGCGGGGAGTTCTACGAGCAGTACTTC.

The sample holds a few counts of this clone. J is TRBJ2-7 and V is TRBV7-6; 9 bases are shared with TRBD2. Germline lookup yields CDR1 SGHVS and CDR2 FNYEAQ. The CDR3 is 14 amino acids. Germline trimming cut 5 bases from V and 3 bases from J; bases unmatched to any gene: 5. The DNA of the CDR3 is TGTGCCAGCAGCCCAGCGGGGGGAGTCTACGAGCAGTACTTC. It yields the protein CASSPAGGVYEQYF.

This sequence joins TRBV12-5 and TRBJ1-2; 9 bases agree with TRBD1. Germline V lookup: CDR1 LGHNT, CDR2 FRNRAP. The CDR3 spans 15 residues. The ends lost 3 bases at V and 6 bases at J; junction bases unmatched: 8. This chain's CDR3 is CASGLGGQGSNGYTF. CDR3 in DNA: TGTGCTAGTGGTTTAGGCGGACAGGGGTCTAATGGCTACACCTTC.

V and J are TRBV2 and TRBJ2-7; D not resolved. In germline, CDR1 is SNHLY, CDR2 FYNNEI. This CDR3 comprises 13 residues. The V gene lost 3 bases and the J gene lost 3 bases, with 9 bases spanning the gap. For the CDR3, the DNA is TGTGCCAGCAGTGATCTCGGGCGCTACGAGCAGTACTTC. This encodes CASSDLGRYEQYF. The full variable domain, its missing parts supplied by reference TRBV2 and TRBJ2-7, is EPEVTQTPSHQVTQMGQEVILRCVPISNHLYFYWYRQILGQKVEFLVSFYNNEISEKSEIFDDQFSVERPDGSNFTLKIRSTKLEDSAMYFCASSDLGRYEQYFGPGTRLTVT.

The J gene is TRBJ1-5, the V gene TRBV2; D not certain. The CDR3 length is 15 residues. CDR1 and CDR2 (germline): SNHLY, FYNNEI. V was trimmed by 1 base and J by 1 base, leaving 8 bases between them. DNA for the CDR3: TGTGCCAGCAGTGAAGGCCTTTCGAGCAATCAGCCCCAGCATTTT. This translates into CASSEGLSSNQPQHF.

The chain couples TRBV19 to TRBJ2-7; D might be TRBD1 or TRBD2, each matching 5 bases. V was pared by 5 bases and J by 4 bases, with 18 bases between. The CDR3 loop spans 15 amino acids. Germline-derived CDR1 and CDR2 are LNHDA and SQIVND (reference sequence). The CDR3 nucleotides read TGTGCCAGTAGTCTATACCGGGACCCATATTACGAGCAGTACTTC. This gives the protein CASSLYRDPYYEQYF.

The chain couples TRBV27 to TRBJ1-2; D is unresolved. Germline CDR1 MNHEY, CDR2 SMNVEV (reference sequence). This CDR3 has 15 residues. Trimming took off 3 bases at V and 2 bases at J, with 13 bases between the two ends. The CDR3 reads CASSFYAGDNYGYTF. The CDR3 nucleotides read TGTGCCAGCAGTTTTTATGCAGGCGACAACTATGGCTACACCTTC.

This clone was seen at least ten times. CDR3 sequence: CASSDSTSGGADTQYF. Written as DNA, the CDR3 is TGTGCCAGCAGTGACTCGACTAGCGGGGGGGCAGATACGCAGTATTTT. V usage is TRBV6-4 and J usage is TRBJ2-3; 14 bases are a match to TRBD2. Germline CDR1 MRHNA, CDR2 SNTAGT. V was clipped by 0 bases and J by 4 bases; unmatched bases: 0. The CDR3 contains 16 residues.

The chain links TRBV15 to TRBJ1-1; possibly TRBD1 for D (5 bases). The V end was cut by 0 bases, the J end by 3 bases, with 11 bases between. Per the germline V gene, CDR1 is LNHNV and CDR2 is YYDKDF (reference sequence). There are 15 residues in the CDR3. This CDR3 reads CATSRDRGSDTEAFF. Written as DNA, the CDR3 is TGTGCCACCAGCAGAGATCGGGGGTCTGACACTGAAGCTTTCTTT.